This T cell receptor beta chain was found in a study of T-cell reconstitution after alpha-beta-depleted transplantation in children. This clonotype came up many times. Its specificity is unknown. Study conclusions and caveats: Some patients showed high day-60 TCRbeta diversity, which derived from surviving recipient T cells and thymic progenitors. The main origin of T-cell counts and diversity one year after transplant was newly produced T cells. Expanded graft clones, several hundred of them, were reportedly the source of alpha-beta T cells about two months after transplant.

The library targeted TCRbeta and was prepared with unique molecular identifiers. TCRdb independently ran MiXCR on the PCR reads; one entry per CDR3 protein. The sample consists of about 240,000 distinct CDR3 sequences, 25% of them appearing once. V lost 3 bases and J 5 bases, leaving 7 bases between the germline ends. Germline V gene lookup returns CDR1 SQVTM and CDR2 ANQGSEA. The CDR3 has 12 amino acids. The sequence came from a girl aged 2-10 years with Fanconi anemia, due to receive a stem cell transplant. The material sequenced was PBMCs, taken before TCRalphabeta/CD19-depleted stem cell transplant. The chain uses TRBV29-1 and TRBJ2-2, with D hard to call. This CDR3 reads CSVDTTTGELFF. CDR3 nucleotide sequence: TGCAGCGTTGATACGACGACCGGGGAGCTGTTTTTT.